A selection of T cell receptor beta chains follows, all from one sample in a study of graft-versus-host responses after intestinal transplantation. Method: immunoSEQ multiplex PCR; TCRdb's copy keeps in-frame clones and lacks some. The table records about 15,000 clones, about two thirds of them present only once. The specimen comprised ileum tissue, sampled around 720 days after intestinal transplantation. The receptors originated from a human patient who received an intestinal transplant, so some T cells may come from the graft donor. CDR3s include the opening cysteine and the closing phenylalanine or tryptophan. The order of the fields is D gene, V gene, CDR3 protein. D genes are given only for firm matches.

D gene: NA; V gene: TRBV11-2; CDR3 protein: CASSFTLASSYEQYF
D gene: NA; V gene: TRBV4-1; CDR3 protein: CASSQDRGSADTQYF
D gene: TRBD2; V gene: TRBV7-2; CDR3 protein: CASSYTFASGGPSYEQYF
D gene: NA; V gene: TRBV6-4; CDR3 protein: CASRDSFNQPQHF
D gene: NA; V gene: TRBV6-1; CDR3 protein: CASRKQTGRLYEQYF
D gene: NA; V gene: TRBV10-3; CDR3 protein: CAISEQVDTEAFF
D gene: NA; V gene: TRBV15; CDR3 protein: CATSRDNGETQYF
D gene: NA; V gene: TRBV9; CDR3 protein: CASSARGGSVNYGYTF
D gene: TRBD2; V gene: TRBV5-1; CDR3 protein: CASSLRPSGTSYEQYF
D gene: TRBD1; V gene: TRBV10-3; CDR3 protein: CAINAGTGDNEQYF
D gene: NA; V gene: TRBV6-1; CDR3 protein: CASSRGQGYSYEQYF
D gene: TRBD2; V gene: TRBV29-1; CDR3 protein: CSVLGGGATDTQYF
D gene: TRBD2; V gene: TRBV18; CDR3 protein: CARPSGTSGVLQETQYF
D gene: NA; V gene: TRBV27; CDR3 protein: CASRLLGAGNYGYTF
D gene: TRBD1; V gene: TRBV4-1; CDR3 protein: CASSQGQGFYEQYF
D gene: NA; V gene: TRBV6-6; CDR3 protein: CASSYSRTAYGYTF
D gene: TRBD1; V gene: TRBV7-9; CDR3 protein: CASSLSQGAIQETQYF
D gene: TRBD1; V gene: TRBV5-6; CDR3 protein: CASSPDRGRTNEQFF
D gene: TRBD2; V gene: TRBV14; CDR3 protein: CASSPLSGASYNEQFF
D gene: NA; V gene: TRBV6-5; CDR3 protein: CASSRGGPAFF
D gene: NA; V gene: TRBV7-2; CDR3 protein: CASSLGGRYSNQPQHF
D gene: TRBD1; V gene: TRBV18; CDR3 protein: CASSRGQRTEAFF
D gene: TRBD1; V gene: TRBV5-1; CDR3 protein: CASSIQGVSTDTQYF
D gene: NA; V gene: TRBV25-1; CDR3 protein: CASSPGGGANVLTF
D gene: TRBD1; V gene: TRBV11-2; CDR3 protein: CASSLGGTGAYEQYF
D gene: NA; V gene: TRBV7-2; CDR3 protein: CASSSRDLQETQYF
D gene: TRBD1; V gene: TRBV7-8; CDR3 protein: CASSSTGTGAYEQYF
D gene: NA; V gene: TRBV30; CDR3 protein: CAWGIRGRNTEAFF
D gene: TRBD2; V gene: TRBV19; CDR3 protein: CASSIQGASGSSYNEQFF
D gene: TRBD2; V gene: TRBV28; CDR3 protein: CASSLSGGGGTDTQYF
D gene: NA; V gene: TRBV28; CDR3 protein: CASSTGLKDTQYF
D gene: TRBD1; V gene: TRBV10-2; CDR3 protein: CASSEKWNRGSNQPQHF
D gene: NA; V gene: TRBV7-3; CDR3 protein: CASSLNLENEQFF
D gene: TRBD1; V gene: TRBV19; CDR3 protein: CASRAPTGESYGYTF
D gene: NA; V gene: TRBV6-5; CDR3 protein: CASRPQGATNEKLFF
D gene: TRBD2; V gene: TRBV11-2; CDR3 protein: CASSLVAGAIGIQYF
D gene: NA; V gene: TRBV5-6; CDR3 protein: CASSATLANTEAFF
D gene: NA; V gene: TRBV6-1; CDR3 protein: CASSVPQRDYEQYF
D gene: NA; V gene: TRBV6-5; CDR3 protein: CASSPRLYGNTIYF
D gene: NA; V gene: TRBV5-6; CDR3 protein: CASSLVEGSRNGYTF
D gene: TRBD1; V gene: TRBV7-3; CDR3 protein: CASSRTTGQGKYTGELFF
D gene: TRBD1; V gene: TRBV5-1; CDR3 protein: CASRESTGVNTEAFF
D gene: TRBD1; V gene: TRBV19; CDR3 protein: CASRNQTPGQGSVPYEQYF
D gene: NA; V gene: TRBV7-6; CDR3 protein: CASSLAPGPTYEQYF
D gene: NA; V gene: TRBV6-5; CDR3 protein: CASRKQTGRLYEQYF
D gene: NA; V gene: TRBV6-1; CDR3 protein: CASSGRGETQYF
D gene: TRBD1; V gene: TRBV7-3; CDR3 protein: CASSKPGQMNTEAFF
D gene: NA; V gene: TRBV28; CDR3 protein: CASSLRGAYYGYTF
D gene: NA; V gene: TRBV6-1; CDR3 protein: CASVALYEQYF
D gene: TRBD1; V gene: TRBV9; CDR3 protein: CASSVGGQGTYEQYF
D gene: TRBD1; V gene: TRBV30; CDR3 protein: CAWSRGGGGGLNEKLFF
D gene: NA; V gene: TRBV6-5; CDR3 protein: CASSYTGTLNTGELFF
D gene: TRBD2; V gene: TRBV14; CDR3 protein: CASSRRGRGSYEQYF
D gene: TRBD1; V gene: TRBV5-6; CDR3 protein: CASSEGQGWDYGYTF
D gene: NA; V gene: TRBV6-5; CDR3 protein: CASSLSRTGTYEQYF
D gene: NA; V gene: TRBV7-3; CDR3 protein: CASSLTGDTQYF
D gene: NA; V gene: TRBV2; CDR3 protein: CASRATGPQGEQYF
D gene: TRBD1; V gene: TRBV9; CDR3 protein: CASSAGQGSVNEQFF
D gene: NA; V gene: TRBV19; CDR3 protein: CASWTLSGANVLTF
D gene: NA; V gene: TRBV7-9; CDR3 protein: CASSRGTTNTGELFF